This T cell receptor (beta chain) is from a study of blood T cell repertoires in COVID-19. Overall study: Samples representing acute and convalescent COVID-19 were sourced from the United States, Italy and Spain.

Trimming shortened V by 2 bases and J by 8 bases, and 9 bases separated the two germline ends. In germline, CDR1 is KGHSH, CDR2 LQKENI. The CDR3 extends over 13 amino acids. This clone was counted only a few times. Under the authors' procedure: Amplified reference gene primers provided the basis for estimating nucleated cell counts. Libraries were prepared by immunoSEQ multiplex PCR; TCRdb keeps only in-frame clonotypes and omits some of them. V and J calls and clone size come straight from that table; D and trimming were deduced from the DNA. The repertoire includes some 200,000 clones, more than 85% of them detected once, and over 7% sits in the top ten.

The V call is TRBV18, the J call TRBJ1-4; unclear D gene. Specimen: peripheral blood. The source of this sequence is a woman older than 75 in a cohort sampled during active or convalescent COVID-19. CDR3 in amino acids: CASSPGRGEKLFF. As DNA, the CDR3 is TGTGCCAGCTCACCAGGGCGTGGAGAAAAACTGTTTTTT.